This T cell receptor (beta chain) originates from a study of blood T cells in healthy people across ages (dated by TCRdb to between 2015 and 2017). Regarding the research as a whole: In model experiments, roughly one uniquely barcoded TCR beta cDNA molecule per two T cells was captured by template switching. Using deep sequencing normalized with unique cDNA molecular identifiers, the study measured how TCR beta repertoire diversity changes with age. Four age groups were formed from the donors: young (average approximately 16 years), middle-aged (just under 40), aged (about 62) and long-lived (around 82). For two donors (one aged 18 to 29 and one aged 80 or older), the study analyzed two additional independent replicas of 1 million unique cDNA reads from the same blood draw. To avoid experimental bias, donors of different ages were distributed randomly across sequencing lanes.

Library creation used 5' RACE. Sequenced on an Illumina HiSeq 2500. A second roughly 6 to 12 cycle PCR used a sample-barcoded 5' primer and a J-beta primer mix. A unique molecular identifier was introduced onto each TCR beta cDNA molecule by a template-switch 5' adaptor carrying 12 random nucleotides. Each sample yielded at least 2.5 million CDR3-containing paired-end reads. First-strand cDNA was synthesized from all RNA with the Mint cDNA synthesis kit, primed by a TRBC-specific oligonucleotide. After uracil-DNA glycosylase treatment, a first 18-cycle PCR used universal primers M1SS and BC2_uni_R on all cDNA. Under the source paper's analysis protocol: Normalization of each sample was performed by random selection of 1 million high-quality reads, each carrying a distinct molecular identifier. Reads sharing molecular identifiers were discarded rather than binned into consensus sequences. MiTCR, with a Q25 quality threshold and the strictest error-elimination algorithm, was used for CDR3 identification, clonotype clustering and error correction. A nonparametric unseen species model using Euler transformation provided a lower-bound estimate of total TCR beta diversity. TCRdb took the public reads, trimmed them with fastp at Q25, ran MiXCR for clone calling and kept in-frame beta chains. Each record represents a unique CDR3 protein, reported with the most common genes and DNA among its rows. Here the V and J calls rest on TCRdb's processing, not on the authors' analysis. This sample comprises some 1.1 million distinct CDR3 sequences, around two fifths of them detected only once. Together, the top ten hold roughly 14% of the sample.

About this clonotype: There is no known antigen for this receptor. Base qualities are not recorded, but no much larger clone differs from it by a single base.

Study-level results and caveats: Compared with the aged group, the long-lived group had more naive CD4+ T cells, fewer expanded clones and increased TCR diversity, a pattern suggesting age selection. Estimates of total diversity based on one million sequenced T cells were regarded as lower bounds and as underestimates. As age increased, observed TCR beta diversity per million T cells dropped in a roughly linear way, and a significant reduction was already evident by age 40. Donor CMV infection status was unknown, potentially confounding age-related changes in expanded clonotypes. Observed TCR beta diversity correlated strongly with the percentage of naive T cells measured by flow cytometry. Bulk unsorted PBMC profiling prevented conclusive comparison of naive and antigen-experienced compartments.

The donors were 40 or so Caucasian individuals from Russia, aged roughly 6 to 90 years, who were systemically healthy. Each donor gave ten milliliters of peripheral blood, drawn into EDTA-treated Vacutainer tubes. Ficoll-Paque density-gradient centrifugation was used to isolate PBMCs, with at least 7 million per sample. Trizol reagent was used to extract total RNA from PBMCs, with at least 6 micrograms per sample. For every donor, an aliquot of PBMCs went through flow cytometry to measure the percentages of naive CD45RAhigh/CD27high T cells. The CDR3 measures 14 amino acids from cysteine to phenylalanine. Only the CDR3 DNA stays, 42 bases, in frame from base 1. For CDR1 and CDR2, the germline V gene lists SGHRS and YFSETQ. At the junction V is shortened by 0 bases and J by 2 bases, with 8 bases in between.

The receptor was isolated from a man between 18 and 29 years old in good health. Recombination joined TRBV5-1 with TRBJ1-2; the D gene identity is not certain. The specimen was blood. Read as DNA, the sequence is TGCGCCAGCAGCTTGGTGTCAGACAACTATGGCTACACCTTC. Translated, it reads CASSLVSDNYGYTF. Full variable domain (CDR3 extended with the reference TRBV5-1 and TRBJ1-2 proteins): KAGVTQTPRYLIKTRGQQVTLSCSPISGHRSVSWYQQTPGQGLQFLFEYFSETQRNKGNFPGRFSGRQFSNSRSEMNVSTLELGDSALYLCASSLVSDNYGYTFGSGTRLTVV.